Below, one T cell receptor beta chain is given with its context. The data stem from a study of OX40 agonist ivuxolimab in advanced cancers. V was clipped by 7 bases and J by 7 bases, with 26 bases between them. The length of the CDR3 is 17 residues. Germline CDR1 is LNHDA and CDR2 is SQIVND (reference sequence). TCRdb keeps only in-frame clones here, not all; method: immunoSEQ multiplex PCR. The data contain roughly 70,000 clones, around 93% of them singletons. This material consisted of CD4+ or CD8+ T cells sorted from blood, taken in a trial of the OX40 agonist ivuxolimab. The chain has TRBV19 and TRBJ2-1; the D gene could be TRBD1 or TRBD2 (5 bases each). The clonotype originates from an adult with an advanced solid tumor such as melanoma, head and neck, liver or kidney cancer. CDR3 sequence (DNA): TGTGCCAGTACCCCCTATCCCGGGACCGTCTGGACGAATGAGCAGTTCTTC. Protein: CASTPYPGTVWTNEQFF.